Below are 23 T cell receptor beta chains sequenced from a single sample in a study of blood T cells in healthy people across ages. A second PCR, run for about 7 to 11 cycles, used a sample-barcoded 5' primer plus a J-beta primer mix. TCRdb reprocessed the 5' RACE reads via MiXCR and lists one record per CDR3 protein. The data show about 1.1 million distinct CDR3 sequences, under 40% seen once. What was sequenced was blood. These receptors were collected from a man aged 18 to 30 in good health.

The chain is built from TRBV12-3 or TRBV12-4 and TRBJ1-6; D unclear. Trimming took off 2 bases at V and 8 bases at J, with 10 bases between the two ends. The CDR3 runs 14 residues. In DNA form, the CDR3 reads TGTGCCAGCAGTTTATTTCAGTCGGATTCACCCCTCCACTTT. It encodes CASSLFQSDSPLHF.

V usage is TRBV4-2 and J usage is TRBJ2-1, with D maybe TRBD1 (6 bases). This CDR3 contains 17 residues. Germline V CDR1 and CDR2: LGHNA, YNFKEQ. Trimming stripped 3 bases from V and 4 bases from J, with 19 bases between. Here the CDR3 reads CASSHHWGQGAYNEQFF. CDR3 DNA sequence: TGTGCCAGCAGCCACCACTGGGGGCAGGGAGCGTACAATGAGCAGTTCTTC.

This clonotype has only a few counts. The chain combines TRBV25-1 with TRBJ1-2; D remains ambiguous. Deletions cut 3 bases from V and 3 bases from J, with 8 bases between. The CDR3 runs 13 residues. Germline V gives CDR1 MGHDK, CDR2 SYGVNS. CDR3 loop: CASSDLGHYGYTF. In nucleotides, the CDR3 is TGTGCCAGCAGTGATCTCGGGCACTATGGCTACACCTTC.

The rearrangement links TRBV4-3 to TRBJ1-6; D is ambiguous. The CDR3 extends over 17 amino acids. The germline V and J ends were trimmed by 0 bases and 7 bases, with 16 bases remaining between them. The germline V gene encodes CDR1 LGHNA and CDR2 YSLEER. The CDR3 loop is CASSQDRVEQGNSPLHF. In nucleotides, the CDR3 is TGCGCCAGCAGCCAAGATCGGGTAGAGCAAGGGAATTCACCCCTCCACTTT.

Remarks on this clonotype: An end of the junction does not agree with germline; a read error may underlie this. The rearrangement joins TRBV12-3 or TRBV12-4 to TRBJ2-6; no clear D. CDR3 length: 14 residues. The CDR3 region is CASSWNSGANVLTF. The CDR3 coding sequence is TGTGCAAGCAGTTGGAACTCTGGGGCCAACGTCCTGACTTTC.

V is TRBV5-6 and J is TRBJ2-3, with D possibly called TRBD1 or TRBD2 (6 bases each). The CDR3 consists of 15 residues. Trimming took off 6 bases at V and 0 bases at J, with 14 bases between the two ends. Germline-derived CDR1 and CDR2 are SGHDT and YYEEEE. Here the CDR3 reads CASILRGVSTDTQYF. The CDR3, as DNA: TGTGCCAGCATTTTGAGGGGGGTTAGCACAGATACGCAGTATTTT.

This sequence joins TRBV11-2 and TRBJ2-3; TRBD2 aligns across 7 bases. Germline CDR1 reads SGHAT; CDR2 reads FQNNGV. With V trimmed by 0 bases and J by 2 bases, 17 bases remained unmatched. The CDR3 contains 20 residues. This CDR3 reads CASSLDDPQGGRDYTDTQYF. The CDR3 DNA follows: TGTGCCAGCAGCTTAGATGATCCCCAGGGCGGGCGGGACTACACAGATACGCAGTATTTT.

V and J are TRBV4-1 and TRBJ2-1; 8 bases line up with TRBD1. J gave up 8 bases and V 1 base, and 4 bases lay outside the gene matches. This CDR3 comprises 14 residues. Germline-derived CDR1 and CDR2 are MGHRA and YSYEKL. DNA of the CDR3: TGCGCCAGCAGCCAAGGACAGGGGAAGGATGAGCAGTTCTTC. Its translation: CASSQGQGKDEQFF.

This clonotype has a handful of counts. The V call is TRBV9, the J call TRBJ2-1; a possible D gene is TRBD2 (6 bases). This CDR3 is built from 16 residues. V lost 3 bases to trimming and J lost 3 bases, with 16 bases between them. The germline CDR1 and CDR2 sequences are SGDLS and YYNGEE. CDR3 loop: CASSDPGTAYYNEQFF. DNA for the CDR3: TGTGCCAGCAGCGATCCCGGGACTGCGTACTACAATGAGCAGTTCTTC.

This rearrangement joins TRBV29-1 to TRBJ2-7, with D unresolved. Deletions cut 7 bases from V and 3 bases from J, with 10 bases between. CDR1 and CDR2 (germline): SQVTM, ANQGSEA. This CDR3 region has 11 residues. The CDR3 loop is CSAQTGYEQYF. CDR3 bases: TGCAGCGCCCAGACTGGCTACGAGCAGTACTTC.

The chain couples TRBV29-1 to TRBJ2-7; no firm D call. The DNA end favors TRBJ2-5, so the J call may be wrong. The CDR3 runs 11 residues. Germline assignment: CDR1 SQVTM and CDR2 ANQGSEA. CDR3 nucleotides: TGCAGCGTTACGTACCAAGAGACCCAGTACTTC. Translating gives CSVTYQETQYF.

This clonotype was seen a few times. V gene TRBV12-3 or TRBV12-4 combines with J gene TRBJ2-3; D is perhaps TRBD1 (5 bases). CDR3 length: 14 residues. Trimming took 3 bases from V and 2 from J, leaving 9 bases between them. The CDR3 loop reads CASSLGHLTDTQYF. The CDR3 nucleotides read TGTGCCAGCAGTTTGGGGCACCTCACAGATACGCAGTATTTT.

This rearrangement joins TRBV10-3 to TRBJ1-1; TRBD1 might be the D (5 bases). The CDR3 consists of 13 residues. Germline-derived CDR1 and CDR2 are ENHRY and SYGVKD. V lost 7 bases and J lost 5, with 14 bases in between. The CDR3 DNA follows: TGTGCCATCATGGGGGATTATTCGACTGAAGCTTTCTTT. Translation gives CAIMGDYSTEAFF.

This clonotype was observed many times. This chain connects TRBV4-2 to TRBJ1-1; D may be TRBD1 (6 bases). Germline V gives CDR1 LGHNA, CDR2 YNFKEQ. This CDR3 is built from 14 residues. V shed 0 bases and J shed 10 bases, with 15 bases lying between them. Here the CDR3 reads CASSQDLLTGPAFF. CDR3 sequence (DNA): TGTGCCAGCAGCCAAGATCTCTTGACAGGACCAGCTTTCTTT.

The chain joins TRBV9 to TRBJ2-5; 7 bases are shared with TRBD2. Unmatched junction bases numbered 12, after V lost 5 bases and J lost 5 bases. This CDR3 spans 15 amino acids. CDR1 and CDR2 (germline): SGDLS, YYNGEE. The CDR3, as DNA: TGTGCCAGCAGTTACGCAGGCACTAGCGCGGAGACCCAGTACTTC. This translates into CASSYAGTSAETQYF.

This clonotype was detected a few times. The chain uses TRBV27 and TRBJ1-1; maybe TRBD1 (5 bases). The CDR3 totals 15 residues. Germline V gene lookup returns CDR1 MNHEY and CDR2 SMNVEV (reference sequence). The germline V and J ends were trimmed by 4 bases and 5 bases, with 17 bases remaining between them. CDR3 nucleotides: TGTGCCAGCAGTTCCCGACAGTTAGGGAGTACTGAAGCTTTCTTT. It translates to CASSSRQLGSTEAFF.

V is TRBV20-1 and J is TRBJ1-2; 7 nucleotides agree with TRBD1. The germline CDR1 and CDR2 sequences are DFQATT and SNEGSKA (reference sequence). The CDR3 has 13 residues. The V gene end was trimmed by 5 bases and the J gene end by 4 bases; junction bases not matched to a gene: 7. The CDR3 is CSAEGQSGYGYTF. For the CDR3, the DNA is TGCAGTGCTGAGGGACAGAGCGGCTATGGCTACACCTTC.

The table lists this clonotype with a few counts. The genes are TRBV12-3 or TRBV12-4 and TRBJ2-4; D is possibly TRBD1 or TRBD2 (6 bases each). CDR3 length equals 14 residues. V lost 7 bases to trimming and J lost 1 base, with 11 bases between them. The CDR3 nucleotides are TGTGCCAGCACGGGGGCGCAGGCCAAAAACATTCAGTACTTC. Protein product: CASTGAQAKNIQYF.

In regard to this clonotype: The junction and the germline gene differ at one end; a read error may be behind it. The DNA for the CDR3 is TGTGCCACCAATCCTCCAGGGGTATCCTACGAGCGGTACTTC. Translating it yields CATNPPGVSYERYF. J is TRBJ2-7 and V is TRBV28, with D possibly TRBD1 on 6 matching bases. Germline V gene sequence: CDR1 MDHEN, CDR2 SYDVKM. The CDR3 spans 14 residues.

This chain uses TRBV7-2 with TRBJ1-1; D possibly corresponds to TRBD1 (6 bases). There are 15 residues in the CDR3. V was pared by 1 base and J by 0 bases, with 9 bases between. Germline values: CDR1 SGHTA, CDR2 FQGNSA. CDR3 nucleotides: TGTGCCAGCAGCTTAGAGGGGGACGTGAACACTGAAGCTTTCTTT. It codes for CASSLEGDVNTEAFF.

This clonotype appeared a few times. The gene calls are TRBV5-1 and TRBJ2-3; TRBD1 matches at 8 bases. CDR1 and CDR2 from the germline V gene are SGHRS and YFSETQ. The CDR3 runs to 15 residues. Trimming cost V 6 bases and J 4 bases; bases outside gene matches: 10. The CDR3, as DNA: TGCGCCAGCAAGACAGGGGTCTATGAGGCAGATACGCAGTATTTT. Its protein product is CASKTGVYEADTQYF.

As regards this clonotype: A much larger clone lies a single base off, so this may be a read error. The rearrangement uses TRBV29-1 and TRBJ2-3; either TRBD1 or TRBD2 may fit D (5 bases each). The CDR3 spans 15 residues. V gave up 3 bases and J gave up 2 bases, with 15 bases separating them. CDR1 is SQVTM and CDR2 is ANQGSEA in the germline V gene. The CDR3 sequence: CSVDPQGRPTDTQYF. CDR3 bases: TGCAGCGTTGACCCCCAGGGACGGCCCACAGATACGCAGTATTTT.

This clonotype was counted between two and nine times. V usage is TRBV20-1 and J usage is TRBJ1-2; D may be TRBD1 (6 bases). The CDR3 runs to 14 residues. Trimming shortened V by 0 bases and J by 3 bases, and 11 bases separated the two germline ends. Looked up from germline, CDR1 is DFQATT and CDR2 is SNEGSKA (reference sequence). The CDR3 loop is CSARETGRHYGYTF. In nucleotides, the CDR3 is TGCAGTGCTAGAGAAACAGGGCGCCACTATGGCTACACCTTC.